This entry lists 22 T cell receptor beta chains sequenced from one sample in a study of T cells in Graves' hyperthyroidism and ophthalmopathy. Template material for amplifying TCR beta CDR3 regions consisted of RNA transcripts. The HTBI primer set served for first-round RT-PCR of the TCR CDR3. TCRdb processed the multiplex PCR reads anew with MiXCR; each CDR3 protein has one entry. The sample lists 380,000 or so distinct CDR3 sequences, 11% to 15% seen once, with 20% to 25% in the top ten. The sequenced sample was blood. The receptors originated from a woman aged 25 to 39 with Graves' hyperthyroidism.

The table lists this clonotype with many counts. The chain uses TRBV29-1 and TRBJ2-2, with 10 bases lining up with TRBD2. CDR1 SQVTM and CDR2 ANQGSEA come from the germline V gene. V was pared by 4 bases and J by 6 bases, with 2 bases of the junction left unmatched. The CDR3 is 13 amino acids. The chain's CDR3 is CSVASGSSGELFF. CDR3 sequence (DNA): TGCAGCGTTGCTAGCGGGAGTTCCGGGGAGCTGTTTTTT.

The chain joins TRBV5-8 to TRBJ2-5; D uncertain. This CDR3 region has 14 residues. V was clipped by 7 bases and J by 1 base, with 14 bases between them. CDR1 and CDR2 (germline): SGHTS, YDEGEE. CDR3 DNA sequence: TGTGCCAGCCCCCCGACTTCGCTCCAAGAGACCCAGTACTTC. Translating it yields CASPPTSLQETQYF.

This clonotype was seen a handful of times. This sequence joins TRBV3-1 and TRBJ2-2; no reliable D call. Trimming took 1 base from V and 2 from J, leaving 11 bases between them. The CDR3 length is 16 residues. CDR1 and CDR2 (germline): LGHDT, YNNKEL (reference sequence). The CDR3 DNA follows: TGTGCCAGCAGCCAAGTAGCTGCGAGAAACACCGGGGAGCTGTTTTTT. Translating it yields CASSQVAARNTGELFF.

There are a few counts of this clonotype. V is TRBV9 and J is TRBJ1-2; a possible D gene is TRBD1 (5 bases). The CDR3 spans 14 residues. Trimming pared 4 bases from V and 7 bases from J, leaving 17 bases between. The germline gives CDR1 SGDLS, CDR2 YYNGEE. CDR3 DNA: TGTGCCAGCAGCCCCTCCGGAGGGGCTGGTGGCTACACCTTC. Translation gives CASSPSGGAGGYTF.

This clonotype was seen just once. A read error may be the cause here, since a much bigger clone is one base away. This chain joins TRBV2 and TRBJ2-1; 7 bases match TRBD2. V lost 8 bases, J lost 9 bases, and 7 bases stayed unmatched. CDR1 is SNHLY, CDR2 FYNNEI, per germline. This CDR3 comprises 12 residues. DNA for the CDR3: TGTGCCAGCTTGAGCGGGAAGGCTGAGCAGTTCTTC. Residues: CASLSGKAEQFF.

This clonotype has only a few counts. CDR3 residues: CASSTGTGAEQYF. CDR3 coding DNA: TGTGCCAGCAGTACCGGGACAGGGGCTGAGCAGTACTTC. This sequence joins TRBV27 and TRBJ2-7; the match to TRBD1 covers 10 bases. The CDR3 is 13 residues long. Germline-derived CDR1 and CDR2 are MNHEY and SMNVEV (reference sequence). Trimming at V came to 5 bases and at J to 7 bases, leaving 5 bases not matched to a gene.

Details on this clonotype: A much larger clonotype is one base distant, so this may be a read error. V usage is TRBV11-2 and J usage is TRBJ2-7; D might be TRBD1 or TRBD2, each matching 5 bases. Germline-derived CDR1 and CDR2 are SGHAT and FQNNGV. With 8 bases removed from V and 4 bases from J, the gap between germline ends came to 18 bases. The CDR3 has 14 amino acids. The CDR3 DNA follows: TGTGCCAGCGGCAGATCGGGGACGCAATACGAGCAGTACTTC. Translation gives CASGRSGTQYEQYF.

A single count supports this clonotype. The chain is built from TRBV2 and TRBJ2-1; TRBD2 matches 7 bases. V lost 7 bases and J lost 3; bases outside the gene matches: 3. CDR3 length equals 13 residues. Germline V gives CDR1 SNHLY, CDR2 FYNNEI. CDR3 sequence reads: CASKGLFYNEQFF. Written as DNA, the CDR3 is TGTGCCAGCAAGGGACTATTCTACAATGAGCAGTTCTTC.

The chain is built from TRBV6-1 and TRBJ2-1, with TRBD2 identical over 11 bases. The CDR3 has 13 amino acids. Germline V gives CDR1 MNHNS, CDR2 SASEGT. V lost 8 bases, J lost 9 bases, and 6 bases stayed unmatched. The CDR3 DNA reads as TGTGCCAGCCCTACTAGCGGGAGCGGTGAGCAGTTCTTC. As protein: CASPTSGSGEQFF.

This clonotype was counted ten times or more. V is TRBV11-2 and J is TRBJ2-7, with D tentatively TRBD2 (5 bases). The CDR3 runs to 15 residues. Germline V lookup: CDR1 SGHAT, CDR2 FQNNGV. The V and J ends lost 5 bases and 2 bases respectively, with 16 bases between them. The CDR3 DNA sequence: TGTGCCAGCAGCCGCGGCGGGTCTACGACCTACGAGCAGTACTTC. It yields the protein CASSRGGSTTYEQYF.

This CDR3 is CASSFLTSGRLGDEQFF. CDR3 DNA: TGTGCCAGCAGCTTCCTGACTAGCGGGAGGCTGGGGGATGAGCAGTTCTTC. V gene TRBV5-6 combines with J gene TRBJ2-1; 13 bases line up with TRBD2. Germline CDR1 is SGHDT and CDR2 is YYEEEE. V lost 2 bases to trimming and J lost 8 bases; unmatched junction nucleotides: 10. The CDR3 sequence is 17 residues long.

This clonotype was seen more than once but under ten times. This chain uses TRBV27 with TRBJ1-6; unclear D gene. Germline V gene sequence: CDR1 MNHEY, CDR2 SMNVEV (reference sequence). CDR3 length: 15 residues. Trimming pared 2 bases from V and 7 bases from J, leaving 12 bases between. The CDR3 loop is CASSLESTRNSPLHF. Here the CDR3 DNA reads TGTGCCAGCAGTTTAGAGTCTACGCGAAATTCACCCCTCCACTTT.

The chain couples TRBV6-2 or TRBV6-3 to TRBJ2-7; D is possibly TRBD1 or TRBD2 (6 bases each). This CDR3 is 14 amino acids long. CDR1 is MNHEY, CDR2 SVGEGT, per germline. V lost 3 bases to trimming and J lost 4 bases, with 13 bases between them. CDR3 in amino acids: CASSYSGRGYEQYF. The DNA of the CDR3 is TGTGCCAGCAGTTATAGCGGAAGGGGGTACGAGCAGTACTTC.

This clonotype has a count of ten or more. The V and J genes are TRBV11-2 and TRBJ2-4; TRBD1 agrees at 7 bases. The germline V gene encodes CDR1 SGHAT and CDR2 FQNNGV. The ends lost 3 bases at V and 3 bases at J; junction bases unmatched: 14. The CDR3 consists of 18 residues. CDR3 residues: CASSFFRTGVVGKNIQYF. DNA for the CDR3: TGTGCCAGCAGCTTTTTTCGGACAGGTGTTGTGGGCAAAAACATTCAGTACTTC.

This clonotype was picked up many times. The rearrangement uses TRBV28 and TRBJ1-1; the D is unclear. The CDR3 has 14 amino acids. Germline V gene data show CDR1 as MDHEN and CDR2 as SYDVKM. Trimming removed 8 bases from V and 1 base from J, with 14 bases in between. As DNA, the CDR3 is TGTGCCAGCCACCCCATTCTCACGAACACTGAAGCTTTCTTT. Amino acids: CASHPILTNTEAFF.

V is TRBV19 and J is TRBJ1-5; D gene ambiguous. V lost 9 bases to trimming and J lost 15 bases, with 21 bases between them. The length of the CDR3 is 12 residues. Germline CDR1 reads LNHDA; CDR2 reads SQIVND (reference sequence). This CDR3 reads CARRLVLTSGHF. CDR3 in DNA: TGTGCCAGGAGGCTGGTCTTAACCTCTGGGCATTTT.

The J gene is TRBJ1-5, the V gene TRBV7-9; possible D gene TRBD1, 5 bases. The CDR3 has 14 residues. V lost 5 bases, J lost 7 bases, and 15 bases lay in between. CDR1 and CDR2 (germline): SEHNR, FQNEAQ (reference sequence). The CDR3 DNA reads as TGTGCCAGCAGCCCTGGGGGGAACCGGCAGCCCCAGCATTTT. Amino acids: CASSPGGNRQPQHF.

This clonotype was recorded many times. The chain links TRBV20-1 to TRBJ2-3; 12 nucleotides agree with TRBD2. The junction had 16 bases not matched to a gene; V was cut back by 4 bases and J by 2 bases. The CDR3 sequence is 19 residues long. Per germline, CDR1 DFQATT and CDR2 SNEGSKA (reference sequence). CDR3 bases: TGCAGTGCTACGTGGGACACTAGCGGGAGGACCTACCTCACAGATACGCAGTATTTT. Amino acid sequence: CSATWDTSGRTYLTDTQYF.

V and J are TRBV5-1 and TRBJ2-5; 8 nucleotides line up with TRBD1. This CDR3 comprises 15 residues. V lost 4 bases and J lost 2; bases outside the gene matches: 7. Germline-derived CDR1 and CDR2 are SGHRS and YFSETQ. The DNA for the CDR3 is TGCGCCAGCAGCAAAGGACAGGGAGTTCAAGAGACCCAGTACTTC. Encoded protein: CASSKGQGVQETQYF.

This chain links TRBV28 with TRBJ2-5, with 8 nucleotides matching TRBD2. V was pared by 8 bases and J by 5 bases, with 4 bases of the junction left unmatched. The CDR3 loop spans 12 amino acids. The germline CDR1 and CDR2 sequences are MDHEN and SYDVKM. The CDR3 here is CASRGGGETQYF. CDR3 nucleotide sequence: TGTGCCAGCCGGGGGGGGGGGGAGACCCAGTACTTC.

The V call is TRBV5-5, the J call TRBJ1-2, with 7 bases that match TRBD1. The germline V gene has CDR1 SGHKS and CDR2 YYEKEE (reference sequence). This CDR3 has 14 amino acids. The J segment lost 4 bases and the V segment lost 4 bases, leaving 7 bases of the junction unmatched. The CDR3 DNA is TGTGCCAGCAGCAGGGACAGACAAGCCTATGGCTACACCTTC. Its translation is CASSRDRQAYGYTF.

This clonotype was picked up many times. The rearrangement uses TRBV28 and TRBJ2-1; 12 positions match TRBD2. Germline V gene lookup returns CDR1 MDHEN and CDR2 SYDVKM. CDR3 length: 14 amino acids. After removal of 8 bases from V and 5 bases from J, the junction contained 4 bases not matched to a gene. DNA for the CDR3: TGTGCCAGCTTACTAGCGGGAGGTCACAATGAGCAGTTCTTC. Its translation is CASLLAGGHNEQFF.